One sample yielded the 9 T cell receptor beta chains listed below, sequenced in a study of cytomegalovirus exposure and HLA in healthy donors. With 60 Vbeta and 13 Jbeta primers, the PCR was carried out. TCRdb's copy holds only in-frame clones and misses some; the assay was immunoSEQ multiplex PCR. Of roughly 140,000 clones detected, about 84% appear once; the ten largest clones hold 2% to 3%. What was sequenced was PBMCs. The receptors were sampled from a woman under 30 in good health and CMV-seropositive.

V gene TRBV14 combines with J gene TRBJ2-1; TRBD1 agrees at 9 bases. The J segment lost 6 bases and the V segment lost 2 bases, leaving 11 bases of the junction unmatched. CDR1 and CDR2 (germline): SGHDN, FVKESK. This CDR3 region has 17 residues. The CDR3: CASSQLIGQGMRNEQFF. The CDR3 nucleotides read TGTGCCAGCAGCCAATTGATAGGACAGGGGATGCGCAATGAGCAGTTCTTC.

V usage is TRBV30 and J usage is TRBJ1-2; 10 nucleotides align to TRBD1. V was clipped by 1 base and J by 4 bases; unmatched bases: 3. The CDR3 length is 14 residues. Germline V gene lookup returns CDR1 GTSNPN and CDR2 SVGIG (reference sequence). The CDR3 here is CAWSGGTGVYGYTF. DNA for the CDR3: TGTGCCTGGAGTGGGGGGACAGGGGTCTATGGCTACACCTTC.

V usage is TRBV9 and J usage is TRBJ2-1; tentatively, D is TRBD2 (6 bases). V lost 0 bases and J lost 3, with 10 bases in between. CDR1 and CDR2 from the germline V gene are SGDLS and YYNGEE. The CDR3 covers 15 residues. The CDR3 sequence is CASSVESGHYNEQFF. CDR3 nucleotides: TGTGCCAGCAGCGTAGAGAGCGGGCACTACAATGAGCAGTTCTTC. Based on the CDR3 plus reference TRBV9 and TRBJ2-1, the full variable domain is DSGVTQTPKHLITATGQRVTLRCSPRSGDLSVYWYQQSLDQGLQFLIQYYNGEERAKGNILERFSAQQFPDLHSELNLSSLELGDSALYFCASSVESGHYNEQFFGPGTRLTVL.

The rearrangement uses TRBV9 and TRBJ2-2; tentative D call: TRBD2 (5 bases). The CDR3 loop spans 16 amino acids. The V end was cut by 0 bases, the J end by 2 bases, with 11 bases between. Germline V gives CDR1 SGDLS, CDR2 YYNGEE. The CDR3 DNA reads TGTGCCAGCAGCGTAGGGGTTCGGGGTAACACCGGGGAGCTGTTTTTT. Its translation is CASSVGVRGNTGELFF.

The J gene is TRBJ2-1, the V gene TRBV2; 11 nucleotides agree with TRBD2. CDR3 size: 14 residues. Germline CDR1 and CDR2: SNHLY and FYNNEI. The J segment lost 7 bases and the V segment lost 8 bases, leaving 7 bases of the junction unmatched. Here the CDR3 DNA reads TGTGCCAGCCTAGCGGGGGGTCCTCGGAATGAGCAGTTCTTC. It encodes CASLAGGPRNEQFF.

This chain connects TRBV27 to TRBJ2-5, with TRBD2 matching 11 bases. This CDR3 has 16 amino acids. The V gene's germline CDR1 is MNHEY and CDR2 SMNVEV (reference sequence). With V trimmed by 5 bases and J by 5 bases, 10 bases remained unmatched. This CDR3 is CASSPAGTSGSETQYF. The CDR3 DNA sequence: TGTGCCAGCAGTCCCGCAGGGACTAGCGGAAGCGAGACCCAGTACTTC.

The gene calls are TRBV7-8 and TRBJ2-2, with 7 bases that match TRBD1. CDR3 length: 18 amino acids. The germline V gene encodes CDR1 SGHVS and CDR2 FQNEAQ. V was clipped by 5 bases and J by 5 bases; unmatched bases: 17. CDR3 loop: CASSPLGRGGARTGELFF. The CDR3, as DNA: TGTGCCAGCAGCCCCCTCGGCAGAGGGGGCGCAAGGACCGGGGAGCTGTTTTTT.

This clone was found a few times. The V gene is TRBV1, the J gene TRBJ2-1; TRBD2 is the table's D call and was not checked against the DNA. TRBV1 is noted as a pseudogene. The CDR3 contains 18 residues. CDR3 residues: CTSSHPGGGNPLYNEQFF. The DNA of the CDR3 is TGCACCAGCAGCCATCCGGGCGGGGGGAACCCCCTATACAATGAGCAGTTCTTC.

This clone was picked up one time. Here the CDR3 reads CASRPPGQRRSNQPQHF. Written as DNA, the CDR3 is TGTGCCAGCAGACCTCCGGGACAGAGAAGGAGCAATCAGCCCCAGCATTTT. This rearrangement joins TRBV28 to TRBJ1-5, with TRBD1 identical over 7 bases. V trimming: 6 bases; J trimming: 1 base; junction bases outside the gene matches: 12. The germline V gene has CDR1 MDHEN and CDR2 SYDVKM. This CDR3 region has 17 residues.